What follows describes a single T cell receptor (beta chain). Original data processing: Amplification of reference gene primers provided the estimated nucleated cell counts. The repertoire was sequenced with immunoSEQ multiplex PCR; TCRdb's copy has only in-frame clones and lacks some. V, J and clone size are those of that table, while D and trimming were read from the DNA. The data show about 360,000 clones, nearly 90% seen once. V was shortened by 8 bases and J by 6 bases, with 29 bases between the two germline ends. This CDR3 is 18 amino acids long. Germline V gene lookup returns CDR1 MRHNA and CDR2 SNTAGT. The data were taken from a study of blood T cell repertoires in COVID-19. At the level of the study: The samples span acute and convalescent COVID-19 from the United States, Italy and Spain.

Enrolled through a virtual design, the participants were between 18 and 89 years of age and came from some 26 US areas. J is TRBJ1-5 and V is TRBV6-4, with D maybe TRBD1 (6 bases). Sequenced material: PBMCs or T cells enriched from blood (not recorded which). This sequence originates from a woman aged 40 to 55 with acute COVID-19. Here the CDR3 DNA reads TGTGCCAGCCCACACGGGGACACCCATCCCCTATGTGGTCAGCCCCAGCATTTT. Amino acid sequence: CASPHGDTHPLCGQPQHF.